The 23 T cell receptor beta chains in this list originate from one sample, sequenced in a study of identical twins. TCRdb analysed the 5' RACE reads with MiXCR anew, one entry per CDR3 protein. This sample carries about 570,000 distinct CDR3 sequences, 9.6% of them seen once, and the ten largest clones take under 3%. These data also formed part of another study, on yellow fever vaccine responses in identical twins.

The sample was PBMCs. All receptors come from a woman younger than 30 in good health.

This clonotype turned up a few times. The rearrangement links TRBV15 to TRBJ2-7, with D hard to call. The V gene's germline CDR1 is LNHNV and CDR2 YYDKDF (reference sequence). The V end was cut by 1 base, the J end by 2 bases, with 9 bases between. This CDR3 has 14 residues. CDR3 bases: TGTGCCACCAGCAGAGTTGGCAGCACCTACGAGCAGTACTTC. Translated, it gives CATSRVGSTYEQYF.

This clonotype was seen at least ten times. V is TRBV12-3 or TRBV12-4 and J is TRBJ2-2, with D perhaps matching TRBD1 (5 bases). V was cut by 5 bases and J by 4 bases, with 11 bases left in between. The CDR3 sequence is 14 residues long. DNA of the CDR3: TGTGCCAGCAGTGGGGTGCAGGGCACCGGGGAGCTGTTTTTT. Its protein product is CASSGVQGTGELFF.

This clonotype has ten or more counts. The rearrangement links TRBV6-2 or TRBV6-3 to TRBJ2-1; 13 nucleotides line up with TRBD2. CDR3 length: 15 amino acids. V was pared by 6 bases and J by 8 bases, with 7 bases of the junction left unmatched. Germline loops: CDR1 MNHEY, CDR2 SVGEGT. The CDR3 here is CASRITGTSGDEQFF. The DNA of the CDR3 is TGTGCCAGCAGGATTACCGGGACTAGCGGGGATGAGCAGTTCTTC.

This clonotype appeared many times. The rearrangement uses TRBV7-2 and TRBJ2-5; 8 bases fit TRBD1. The CDR3 is 13 residues long. Germline CDR1 SGHTA, CDR2 FQGNSA. V lost 5 bases, J lost 5 bases, and 4 bases stayed unmatched. CDR3 sequence: CASSKQGEETQYF. The CDR3, as DNA: TGTGCCAGCAGCAAACAGGGGGAGGAGACCCAGTACTTC.

This clonotype was found many times. The rearrangement joins TRBV29-1 to TRBJ2-5, with unresolved D. Germline CDR1 reads SQVTM; CDR2 reads ANQGSEA. The CDR3 length is 12 residues. The V and J ends lost 6 bases and 3 bases respectively, with 11 bases between them. This CDR3 is CSVLPEEETQYF. In nucleotides, the CDR3 is TGCAGCGTACTCCCCGAGGAAGAGACCCAGTACTTC. The full variable domain, completed using reference TRBV29-1 and TRBJ2-5, is SAVISQKPSRDICQRGTSLTIQCQVDSQVTMMFWYRQQPGQSLTLIATANQGSEATYESGFVIDKFPISRPNLTFSTLTVSNMSPEDSSIYLCSVLPEEETQYFGPGTRLLVL.

The V and J genes are TRBV4-1 and TRBJ2-7, with TRBD2 as a possible D gene (5 bases). Germline V gives CDR1 MGHRA, CDR2 YSYEKL. The CDR3 sequence is 14 residues long. V shed 2 bases and J shed 3 bases, with 11 bases lying between them. As DNA, the CDR3 is TGCGCCAGCAGCCAACCGGGAAATCGCTACGAGCAGTACTTC. This codes for CASSQPGNRYEQYF.

The gene calls are TRBV15 and TRBJ2-2; D unclear. This CDR3 has 14 amino acids. Germline V gives CDR1 LNHNV, CDR2 YYDKDF (reference sequence). The V gene lost 1 base and the J gene lost 0 bases, with 3 bases spanning the gap. CDR3 bases: TGTGCCACCAGCAGAGTGCCGAACACCGGGGAGCTGTTTTTT. Encoded protein: CATSRVPNTGELFF. Using reference TRBV15 and TRBJ2-2 for the parts outside the CDR3, the full variable domain is DAMVIQNPRYQVTQFGKPVTLSCSQTLNHNVMYWYQQKSSQAPKLLFHYYDKDFNNEADTPDNFQSRRPNTSFCFLDIRSPGLGDTAMYLCATSRVPNTGELFFGEGSRLTVL.

Only a few counts were recorded for this clonotype. The gene calls are TRBV7-8 and TRBJ2-1; 8 bases are shared with TRBD2. The length of the CDR3 is 16 residues. V was pared by 4 bases and J by 6 bases, with 11 bases of the junction left unmatched. Looked up from germline, CDR1 is SGHVS and CDR2 is FQNEAQ. CDR3 in DNA: TGTGCCAGCAGCTCCGGGGGGCGGGGGGAAAGCAATGAGCAGTTCTTC. Translated, it gives CASSSGGRGESNEQFF.

This clonotype was picked up a small number of times. The gene calls are TRBV6-1 and TRBJ2-5, with D unclear. Trimming took off 5 bases at V and 1 base at J, with 14 bases between the two ends. The CDR3 is made up of 15 amino acids. In germline, CDR1 is MNHNS, CDR2 SASEGT. The CDR3 DNA sequence: TGTGCCAGCAGTCAGGTCTTGGTCCCCCAAGAGACCCAGTACTTC. It translates to CASSQVLVPQETQYF.

This clonotype came up a few times. The rearrangement links TRBV5-1 to TRBJ2-1; D is undetermined. This CDR3 has 14 amino acids. Germline V gene lookup returns CDR1 SGHRS and CDR2 YFSETQ. V was clipped by 0 bases and J by 3 bases, with 7 bases between them. CDR3 bases: TGCGCCAGCAGCTTGGTCAGCGTCTACAATGAGCAGTTCTTC. It is translated as CASSLVSVYNEQFF.

This clonotype occurred a few times. V is TRBV4-1 and J is TRBJ2-3, with D perhaps TRBD2 (5 bases). The V end lost 4 bases, the J end lost 2 bases, and 13 bases lay between the germline ends. There are 15 residues in the CDR3. Per germline, CDR1 MGHRA and CDR2 YSYEKL. As DNA, the CDR3 is TGCGCCAGCAGCCTATACTGGAGGCCCACAGATACGCAGTATTTT. Translating gives CASSLYWRPTDTQYF.

This clonotype was counted many times. The rearrangement joins TRBV28 to TRBJ1-2; D gene unclear. The germline CDR1 and CDR2 sequences are MDHEN and SYDVKM. V was trimmed by 6 bases and J by 0 bases, leaving 11 bases between them. The CDR3 has 14 residues. CDR3 sequence: CASRWDPPNYGYTF. The CDR3 bases are TGTGCCAGCAGGTGGGATCCCCCTAACTATGGCTACACCTTC.

This clonotype was seen more than once but under ten times. The chain links TRBV29-1 to TRBJ1-1; D remains ambiguous. Trimming left V 1 base short and J 7 bases short, with 10 bases between. The germline V gene encodes CDR1 SQVTM and CDR2 ANQGSEA. This CDR3 is built from 12 residues. CDR3 bases: TGCAGCGTTGAAGGAAACACGAGTGAAGCTTTCTTT. Residues: CSVEGNTSEAFF.

At least ten counts were recorded for this clonotype. The chain recombines TRBV6-2 or TRBV6-3 with TRBJ2-5; tentative D call: TRBD1 (6 bases). This CDR3 comprises 14 residues. Germline values: CDR1 MNHEY, CDR2 SVGEGT. The V gene lost 4 bases and the J gene lost 1 base, with 10 bases spanning the gap. In DNA form, the CDR3 reads TGTGCCAGCAGTTTGACAGGACTCCAAGAGACCCAGTACTTC. The encoded protein is CASSLTGLQETQYF.

This clonotype was seen a handful of times. CDR3 protein: CASSATGKGGTQYF. CDR3 DNA: TGCGCCAGCAGCGCTACAGGGAAAGGCGGTACGCAGTATTTT. The chain has TRBV5-1 and TRBJ2-3; possible D gene TRBD1, 6 bases. The CDR3 is 14 amino acids. The V gene lost 4 bases and the J gene lost 8 bases, with 17 bases spanning the gap. Germline values: CDR1 SGHRS, CDR2 YFSETQ.

This clonotype was seen more than once but under ten times. CDR3 in amino acids: CASSLWEGFRNTQYF. CDR3 in DNA: TGTGCCAGCAGCTTATGGGAGGGTTTCAGAAATACGCAGTATTTT. J is TRBJ2-3 and V is TRBV7-8; the match to TRBD2 covers 7 bases. J lost 7 bases, V lost 2 bases, and 9 bases had no gene match. CDR1 is SGHVS, CDR2 FQNEAQ, per germline. CDR3 length: 15 residues.

The chain recombines TRBV15 with TRBJ1-1; TRBD1 agrees at 11 bases. Germline CDR1 reads LNHNV; CDR2 reads YYDKDF (reference sequence). This CDR3 has 16 residues. The V and J ends lost 2 bases and 5 bases, in that order; junction bases with no gene match: 7. The chain's CDR3 is CATSRISGTGGTEAFF. Here the CDR3 DNA reads TGTGCCACCAGCAGAATTTCCGGGACAGGGGGTACTGAAGCTTTCTTT.

This chain uses TRBV3-1 with TRBJ2-1; D gene unclear. Per germline, CDR1 LGHDT and CDR2 YNNKEL (reference sequence). The length of the CDR3 is 12 residues. Trimming removed 1 base from V and 7 bases from J, with 5 bases in between. The CDR3 DNA reads TGTGCCAGCAGCCAAGGCTTAAATGAGCAGTTCTTC. Translation: CASSQGLNEQFF.

This clonotype was seen a few times. The chain links TRBV5-1 to TRBJ2-3; a weak D match, TRBD1 (5 bases). Germline V gives CDR1 SGHRS, CDR2 YFSETQ. The CDR3 contains 16 residues. V gave up 0 bases and J gave up 6 bases, with 17 bases separating them. CDR3 loop: CASSLEGVGLGDTQYF. The CDR3 region has the DNA TGCGCCAGCAGCTTGGAAGGGGTGGGCCTGGGGGATACGCAGTATTTT.

This clonotype was counted ten times or more. The chain couples TRBV20-1 to TRBJ2-7, with TRBD2 identical over 11 bases. CDR3 length: 15 residues. Germline CDR1 DFQATT, CDR2 SNEGSKA (reference sequence). V lost 6 bases and J lost 2; bases outside the gene matches: 9. This chain's CDR3 is CSARGLGLAAYEQYF. In DNA, the CDR3 is TGCAGTGCCCGTGGTTTGGGACTAGCGGCCTACGAGCAGTACTTC.

Only a few counts were recorded for this clonotype. V usage is TRBV4-2 and J usage is TRBJ2-2; 11 bases agree with TRBD2. The germline CDR1 and CDR2 sequences are LGHNA and YNFKEQ. V lost 4 bases to trimming and J lost 5 bases; unmatched junction nucleotides: 6. The CDR3 has 16 amino acids. The CDR3: CASSLRLAGLTGELFF. The CDR3 nucleotides read TGTGCCAGCAGCCTTCGACTAGCGGGACTTACCGGGGAGCTGTTTTTT.

This clonotype showed up just a few times. The chain combines TRBV4-1 with TRBJ2-1; 7 bases are shared with TRBD2. The length of the CDR3 is 15 residues. The germline V gene encodes CDR1 MGHRA and CDR2 YSYEKL. The V segment lost 5 bases and the J segment 7 bases; nucleotides outside the gene matches: 11. The CDR3 is CASSYGRERINEQFF. CDR3 bases: TGCGCCAGCAGCTACGGGCGGGAGCGGATAAATGAGCAGTTCTTC.

This clonotype showed up just a few times. This chain uses TRBV19 with TRBJ2-1, with TRBD2 matching 7 bases. This CDR3 region has 17 residues. V gave up 7 bases and J gave up 7 bases; unmatched junction bases: 19. Germline-derived CDR1 and CDR2 are LNHDA and SQIVND (reference sequence). CDR3 sequence: CASTHSPAGSRANEQFF. For the CDR3, the DNA is TGTGCCAGTACCCATTCCCCAGCGGGGTCACGGGCAAATGAGCAGTTCTTC.